These 30 T cell receptor beta chains originate from one sample sequenced in a study of CD8 T cells in ankylosing spondylitis. TCRdb reprocessed the 5' RACE reads with MiXCR, giving one entry per CDR3 protein. Here the sample spans about 39,000 distinct CDR3 sequences, 3% to 3.5% being singletons. The sample was blood, either unsorted or a sorted T cell fraction (not recorded which). The receptors here all came from a male donor with ankylosing spondylitis or in good health (not recorded which).

This clonotype appeared many times. This chain uses TRBV9 with TRBJ1-3, with D uncertain. Per germline, CDR1 SGDLS and CDR2 YYNGEE. The CDR3 consists of 14 residues. Trimming left V 3 bases short and J 4 bases short, with 11 bases between. The CDR3 is CASSEVGVGNTIYF. CDR3 sequence (DNA): TGTGCCAGCAGCGAGGTCGGGGTAGGAAACACCATATATTTT.

This clonotype was found many times. The rearrangement joins TRBV24-1 to TRBJ2-7, with D unclear. Germline CDR1 is KGHDR and CDR2 is SFDVKD. Trimming cost V 7 bases and J 3 bases, with 21 bases left between them. The CDR3 contains 16 residues. CDR3 in DNA: TGTGCCACCAGAGAAATCGTCCAGCGCCAGAACTACGAGCAGTACGTC. It codes for CATREIVQRQNYEQYV.

This clonotype was seen repeatedly, ten times or more. The rearrangement uses TRBV4-1 and TRBJ1-1, with D uncertain. CDR1 and CDR2 from the germline V gene are MGHRA and YSYEKL. The CDR3 contains 14 residues. V was pared by 0 bases and J by 1 base, with 6 bases between. The CDR3 coding sequence is TGCGCCAGCAGCCAAGAAGAACGGAACACTGAAGCTTTCTTT. Amino acids: CASSQEERNTEAFF.

The table lists this clonotype with many counts. The gene calls are TRBV9 and TRBJ1-5; D gene uncertain. This CDR3 comprises 15 residues. Deletions cut 3 bases from V and 8 bases from J, with 18 bases between. Germline V gene sequence: CDR1 SGDLS, CDR2 YYNGEE. The CDR3 loop is CASSANGGRLEPQHF. CDR3 nucleotide sequence: TGTGCCAGCAGCGCCAACGGAGGACGGTTGGAGCCCCAGCATTTT.

This clonotype has at least ten counts. The CDR3 DNA sequence: TGTGCCAGCAGCAAAGTGTACACCGGGGAGCTGTTTTTT. Its protein product is CASSKVYTGELFF. The chain carries TRBV21-1 and TRBJ2-2. TRBV21-1 is assigned pseudogene status. This CDR3 is 13 amino acids long.

The sample holds a few counts of this clonotype. The CDR3 DNA is TGTGCCAGCAGTGCCGGGACTAGCGGGGGGGTCGAGGAGCAGTTCTTC. Its translation: CASSAGTSGGVEEQFF. The chain combines TRBV9 with TRBJ2-1, with 16 nucleotides matching TRBD2. With 5 bases clipped from V and 10 bases from J, the junction kept 9 bases outside the gene matches. In germline, CDR1 is SGDLS, CDR2 YYNGEE. CDR3 length: 16 amino acids.

This clonotype was detected ten times or more. J is TRBJ2-5 and V is TRBV9; D perhaps matches TRBD1 (7 bases). V gave up 4 bases and J gave up 5 bases, with 24 bases separating them. CDR1 SGDLS and CDR2 YYNGEE come from the germline V gene. This CDR3 comprises 17 residues. Written as DNA, the CDR3 is TGTGCCAGCAGCCCCAGCCCCCGACAGGGAGGAGGGGAGACCCAGTACTTC. As protein: CASSPSPRQGGGETQYF.

This clonotype was recorded many times. V usage is TRBV9 and J usage is TRBJ2-3; D is undetermined. Between the trimmed V and J ends, which lost 4 bases and 6 bases, there was a span of 18 bases. The CDR3 extends over 15 amino acids. The germline V gene encodes CDR1 SGDLS and CDR2 YYNGEE. CDR3 DNA sequence: TGTGCCAGCAGCCGAGGAACCCATCGTACGGATACGCAGTATTTT. This translates into CASSRGTHRTDTQYF.

The sample holds many counts of this clonotype. V is TRBV9 and J is TRBJ2-1; a weak D match, TRBD1 (6 bases). Germline CDR1 and CDR2: SGDLS and YYNGEE. V dropped 3 bases and J dropped 0 bases, with 10 bases sitting between them. The CDR3 contains 15 residues. The CDR3 is CASSAQGNSYNEQFF. The CDR3 region has the DNA TGTGCCAGCAGCGCCCAGGGGAACTCCTACAATGAGCAGTTCTTC.

In its sample, this clonotype was seen many times. The chain recombines TRBV9 with TRBJ1-4, with D uncertain. Germline V gene lookup returns CDR1 SGDLS and CDR2 YYNGEE. Deletions cut 0 bases from V and 8 bases from J, with 11 bases between. The CDR3 length is 14 residues. The CDR3 DNA reads TGTGCCAGCAGCGTAGCTGCGGGAGGGGAAAAACTGTTTTTT. It is translated as CASSVAAGGEKLFF.

The count of this clonotype is one. The chain uses TRBV9 and TRBJ2-3; 11 nucleotides agree with TRBD2. This CDR3 spans 16 amino acids. V was clipped by 0 bases and J by 2 bases; unmatched bases: 2. The germline V gene has CDR1 SGDLS and CDR2 YYNGEE. This chain's CDR3 is CASSVVGLADTDTQYF. The CDR3 nucleotides are TGTGCCAGCAGCGTAGTGGGACTAGCGGACACAGATACGCAGTATTTT.

This clonotype was detected ten times or more. This chain links TRBV9 with TRBJ2-3; 10 bases line up with TRBD2. After removal of 4 bases from V and 4 bases from J, the junction contained 12 bases not matched to a gene. CDR3 length: 17 residues. CDR1 and CDR2 from the germline V gene are SGDLS and YYNGEE. In DNA form, the CDR3 reads TGTGCCAGCAGCTATGGGACTAGCGTTGGAGTTTCAGATACGCAGTATTTT. Encoded protein: CASSYGTSVGVSDTQYF.

This clonotype showed up many times. The gene calls are TRBV9 and TRBJ2-2; 7 bases fit TRBD1. Germline trimming cut 0 bases from V and 4 bases from J; bases unmatched to any gene: 12. This CDR3 spans 18 amino acids. Germline CDR1 is SGDLS and CDR2 is YYNGEE. The CDR3 nucleotides read TGTGCCAGCAGCGTAGTTTCGACAGGGTGGATCAGCACCGGGGAGCTGTTTTTT. This sequence encodes CASSVVSTGWISTGELFF.

This clonotype has at least ten counts. The chain is built from TRBV9 and TRBJ2-3, with a weak D call TRBD2 (6 bases). Trimming took 3 bases from V and 2 from J, leaving 16 bases between them. The CDR3 runs to 16 residues. Per germline, CDR1 SGDLS and CDR2 YYNGEE. In DNA, the CDR3 is TGTGCCAGCAGCGGGGGGTCTAGCGTTGTCACAGATACGCAGTATTTT. Protein sequence: CASSGGSSVVTDTQYF.

The sample holds many counts of this clonotype. The J gene is TRBJ2-3, the V gene TRBV9; no reliable D call. Germline-derived CDR1 and CDR2 are SGDLS and YYNGEE. The CDR3 is 15 residues long. The V end lost 1 base, the J end lost 0 bases, and 9 bases lay between the germline ends. CDR3 protein: CASSVLSASTDTQYF. The CDR3 DNA sequence: TGTGCCAGCAGCGTACTCAGTGCTAGCACAGATACGCAGTATTTT.

In its sample, this clonotype was seen many times. This chain connects TRBV9 to TRBJ2-5, with D perhaps matching TRBD2 (5 bases). Germline V gives CDR1 SGDLS, CDR2 YYNGEE. V was shortened by 1 base and J by 5 bases, with 15 bases between the two germline ends. This CDR3 spans 15 amino acids. As DNA, the CDR3 is TGTGCCAGCAGCGTAAGAGCCGCGCGAGGGGAGACCCAGTACTTC. Protein product: CASSVRAARGETQYF. The complete variable domain, with remaining parts taken from reference TRBV9 and TRBJ2-5, reads DSGVTQTPKHLITATGQRVTLRCSPRSGDLSVYWYQQSLDQGLQFLIQYYNGEERAKGNILERFSAQQFPDLHSELNLSSLELGDSALYFCASSVRAARGETQYFGPGTRLLVL.

In this sample, this clonotype turned up many times. The chain recombines TRBV9 with TRBJ2-1; D remains unclear. This CDR3 region has 15 residues. The germline gives CDR1 SGDLS, CDR2 YYNGEE. Trimming cost V 0 bases and J 0 bases, with 7 bases left between them. The CDR3 loop reads CASSVEPSSYNEQFF. The CDR3 nucleotides read TGTGCCAGCAGCGTAGAGCCCAGCTCCTACAATGAGCAGTTCTTC. The entire variable domain, with the rest obtained from reference TRBV9 and TRBJ2-1, is as follows: DSGVTQTPKHLITATGQRVTLRCSPRSGDLSVYWYQQSLDQGLQFLIQYYNGEERAKGNILERFSAQQFPDLHSELNLSSLELGDSALYFCASSVEPSSYNEQFFGPGTRLTVL.

This clonotype appeared many times. The V gene is TRBV9, the J gene TRBJ2-2; the D is unclear. In germline, CDR1 is SGDLS, CDR2 YYNGEE. Trimming took off 2 bases at V and 8 bases at J, with 13 bases between the two ends. The CDR3 sequence is 14 residues long. This CDR3 is CASSVARQTGELFF. The CDR3 DNA sequence: TGTGCCAGCAGCGTCGCCCGGCAGACTGGGGAGCTGTTTTTT.

This clonotype occurred many times. The rearrangement joins TRBV9 to TRBJ2-3; no reliable D call. This CDR3 has 15 amino acids. The V and J ends lost 4 bases and 0 bases respectively, with 12 bases between them. CDR1 and CDR2 from the germline V gene are SGDLS and YYNGEE. CDR3 DNA sequence: TGTGCCAGCAGCCCGCACACGACTAGCACAGATACGCAGTATTTT. Protein: CASSPHTTSTDTQYF.

This clonotype was seen ten or more times. A single base separates this from a much larger clone, so it may be a read error. DNA for the CDR3: TGTGCCAGCAGCGTAGGGAACTCCTACAATGAGCAGTTCTTC. It yields the protein CASSVGNSYNEQFF. This rearrangement joins TRBV9 to TRBJ2-1; no clear D gene. Deletions cut 0 bases from V and 0 bases from J, with 4 bases between. Per the germline V gene, CDR1 is SGDLS and CDR2 is YYNGEE. This CDR3 region has 14 residues.

This clonotype was seen repeatedly, ten times or more. The chain carries TRBV9 and TRBJ1-2, with a tentative D call TRBD1 (5 bases). V lost 3 bases to trimming and J lost 11 bases, with 17 bases between them. There are 13 residues in the CDR3. CDR1 SGDLS and CDR2 YYNGEE come from the germline V gene. Here the CDR3 reads CASSAGAPVRYTF. The CDR3 nucleotides read TGTGCCAGCAGCGCCGGGGCGCCTGTCCGTTACACCTTC.

The sample holds many counts of this clonotype. V is TRBV9 and J is TRBJ2-1, with D unresolved. V lost 1 base to trimming and J lost 4 bases, with 12 bases between them. The CDR3 spans 15 residues. Germline CDR1 reads SGDLS; CDR2 reads YYNGEE. This CDR3 is CASSVSMKGYNEQFF. DNA of the CDR3: TGTGCCAGCAGCGTAAGTATGAAAGGTTACAATGAGCAGTTCTTC.

The sample holds many counts of this clonotype. The chain uses TRBV9 and TRBJ2-3, with D perhaps assigned TRBD1 or TRBD2 (5 bases each). The CDR3 totals 16 residues. V was shortened by 7 bases and J by 4 bases, with 22 bases between the two germline ends. Germline CDR1 is SGDLS and CDR2 is YYNGEE. The CDR3 DNA follows: TGTGCCAGCGACCCCACCGCCCGGGGCGTTCCAGATACGCAGTATTTT. This translates into CASDPTARGVPDTQYF.

This clonotype was counted many times. This chain links TRBV9 with TRBJ2-1; 9 bases are shared with TRBD1. The CDR3 is 15 residues long. The V gene end was trimmed by 5 bases and the J gene end by 2 bases; junction bases not matched to a gene: 5. CDR1 and CDR2 from the germline V gene are SGDLS and YYNGEE. CDR3 in DNA: TGTGCCAGCAGACGAGGACAGGGGCCCTACAATGAGCAGTTCTTC. Its protein is CASRRGQGPYNEQFF.

This clonotype was found a few times. The rearrangement uses TRBV9 and TRBJ2-3; TRBD1 matches at 8 bases. The CDR3 covers 16 residues. CDR1 and CDR2 (germline): SGDLS, YYNGEE. Losses at the gene ends were 0 bases for V and 3 bases for J; bases not matched to a gene: 6. The CDR3 loop reads CASSVGPGDRTDTQYF. The DNA for the CDR3 is TGTGCCAGCAGCGTAGGTCCGGGGGACAGGACAGATACGCAGTATTTT.

V is TRBV9 and J is TRBJ2-6; 11 bases map to TRBD1. J gave up 2 bases and V 4 bases, and 8 bases lay outside the gene matches. The CDR3 sequence is 18 residues long. Germline V gene sequence: CDR1 SGDLS, CDR2 YYNGEE. The CDR3 nucleotides read TGTGCCAGCAGCCCCTGGGGACAGGGGGTGACTGGGGCCAACGTCCTGACTTTC. It encodes CASSPWGQGVTGANVLTF.

The sample holds many counts of this clonotype. This sequence joins TRBV9 and TRBJ2-3; TRBD2 matches at 9 bases. In germline, CDR1 is SGDLS, CDR2 YYNGEE. The V segment lost 0 bases and the J segment 2 bases; nucleotides outside the gene matches: 7. The CDR3 has 17 residues. The CDR3 DNA reads TGTGCCAGCAGCGTAGCTGGCGGGGGGGCTTCCACAGATACGCAGTATTTT. It specifies CASSVAGGGASTDTQYF.

This clonotype has a count of ten or more. This chain connects TRBV9 to TRBJ1-1; D not resolved. The V and J ends lost 4 bases and 0 bases respectively, with 7 bases between them. In germline, CDR1 is SGDLS, CDR2 YYNGEE. This CDR3 is 13 amino acids long. CDR3 bases: TGTGCCAGCAGCCTCCGAGTGAACACTGAAGCTTTCTTT. Encoded protein: CASSLRVNTEAFF.

Ten or more counts support this clonotype. This rearrangement joins TRBV9 to TRBJ2-1; 8 nucleotides match TRBD2. With V trimmed by 0 bases and J by 10 bases, 3 bases remained unmatched. Per germline, CDR1 SGDLS and CDR2 YYNGEE. This CDR3 has 13 amino acids. CDR3 sequence reads: CASSVGGLEEQFF. DNA of the CDR3: TGTGCCAGCAGCGTAGGGGGACTAGAGGAGCAGTTCTTC.

Remarks on this clonotype: A much bigger clone sits one base away, suggesting this may be a read error. The chain carries TRBV9 and TRBJ2-2, with D perhaps TRBD2 (7 bases). The length of the CDR3 is 16 residues. V was trimmed by 6 bases and J by 5 bases, leaving 20 bases between them. Germline V gene sequence: CDR1 SGDLS, CDR2 YYNGEE. CDR3 protein: CASTLWGGLRTGELFF. CDR3 sequence (DNA): TGTGCCAGCACTCTATGGGGGGGGCTGAGGACCGGGGAGCTGTTTTTT.